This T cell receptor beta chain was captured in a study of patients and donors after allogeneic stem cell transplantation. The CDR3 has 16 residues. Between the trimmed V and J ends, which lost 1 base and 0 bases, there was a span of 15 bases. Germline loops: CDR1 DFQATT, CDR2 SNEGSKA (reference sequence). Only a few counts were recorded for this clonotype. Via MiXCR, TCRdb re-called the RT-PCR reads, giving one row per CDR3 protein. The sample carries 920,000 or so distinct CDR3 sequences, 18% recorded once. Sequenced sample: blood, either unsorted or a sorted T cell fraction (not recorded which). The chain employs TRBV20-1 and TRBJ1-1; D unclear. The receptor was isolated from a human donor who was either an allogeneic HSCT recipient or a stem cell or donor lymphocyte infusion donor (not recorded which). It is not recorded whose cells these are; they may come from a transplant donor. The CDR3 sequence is CSARVRGIIMNTEAFF. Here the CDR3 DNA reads TGCAGTGCTAGAGTTCGAGGGATCATCATGAACACTGAAGCTTTCTTT.